This TCR beta chain was documented in a study of Graves' ophthalmopathy and Graves' hyperthyroidism. The CDR3 is 16 amino acids. V shed 3 bases, J shed 5 bases, and the junction held 9 bases outside the gene matches. The germline CDR1 and CDR2 sequences are GTSNPN and SVGIG (reference sequence). Amplifying from RNA transcripts, the study obtained TCR beta CDR3 regions. In the first round, RT-PCR was carried out with HTBI primers, and a multiplex PCR formed the second round. TCRdb processed the multiplex PCR reads anew with MiXCR; each CDR3 protein has one entry. The data show under 400,000 distinct CDR3 sequences, 17% seen once. This clonotype was picked up many times. Its cognate antigen is unknown. General study findings and limits: Most thyroid clonotypes expanded beyond 0.001 frequency were also found in blood.

The chain joins TRBV30 to TRBJ2-5; 13 nucleotides match TRBD2. This TCR was recovered from an adult man with Graves' ophthalmopathy. Sequenced: peripheral blood. The CDR3 DNA is TGTGCCTGGAGGAGGGGGACTAGCGGGGCGCACGAGACCCAGTACTTC. This translates into CAWRRGTSGAHETQYF.